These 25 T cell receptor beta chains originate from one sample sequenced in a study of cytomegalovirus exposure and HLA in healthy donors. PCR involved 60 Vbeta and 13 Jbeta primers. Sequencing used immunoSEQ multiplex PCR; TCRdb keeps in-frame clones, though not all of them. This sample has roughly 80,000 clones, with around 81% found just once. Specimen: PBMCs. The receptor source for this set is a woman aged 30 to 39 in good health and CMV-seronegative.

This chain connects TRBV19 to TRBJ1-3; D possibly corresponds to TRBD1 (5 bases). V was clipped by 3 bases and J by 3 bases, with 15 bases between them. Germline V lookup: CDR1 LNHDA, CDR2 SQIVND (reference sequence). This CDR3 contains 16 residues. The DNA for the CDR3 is TGTGCCAGTAGTATCTTGGCAGGGCTTGGTGGAAACACCATATATTTT. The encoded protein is CASSILAGLGGNTIYF.

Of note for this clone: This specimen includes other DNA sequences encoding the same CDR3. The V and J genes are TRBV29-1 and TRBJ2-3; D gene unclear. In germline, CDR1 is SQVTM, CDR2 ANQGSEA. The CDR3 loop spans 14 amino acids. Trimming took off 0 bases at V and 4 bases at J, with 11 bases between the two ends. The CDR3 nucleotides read TGCAGCGTTGAAGATGTTCGCCGAGCAGATACGCAGTATTTT. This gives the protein CSVEDVRRADTQYF.

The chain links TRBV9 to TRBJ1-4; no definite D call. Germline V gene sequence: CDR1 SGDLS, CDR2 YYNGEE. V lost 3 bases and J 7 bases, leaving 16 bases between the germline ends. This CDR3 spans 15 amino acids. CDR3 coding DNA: TGTGCCAGCAGCGCGCTAGTCCGTGATGGTGAAAAACTGTTTTTT. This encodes CASSALVRDGEKLFF. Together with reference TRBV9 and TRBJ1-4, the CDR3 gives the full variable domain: DSGVTQTPKHLITATGQRVTLRCSPRSGDLSVYWYQQSLDQGLQFLIQYYNGEERAKGNILERFSAQQFPDLHSELNLSSLELGDSALYFCASSALVRDGEKLFFGSGTQLSVL.

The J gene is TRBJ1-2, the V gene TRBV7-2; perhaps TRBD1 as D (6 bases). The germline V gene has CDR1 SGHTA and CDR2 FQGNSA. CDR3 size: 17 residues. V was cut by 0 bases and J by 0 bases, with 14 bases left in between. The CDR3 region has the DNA TGTGCCAGCAGCTTAGCCTCTGGGGGCCGAGCTAACTATGGCTACACCTTC. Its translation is CASSLASGGRANYGYTF.

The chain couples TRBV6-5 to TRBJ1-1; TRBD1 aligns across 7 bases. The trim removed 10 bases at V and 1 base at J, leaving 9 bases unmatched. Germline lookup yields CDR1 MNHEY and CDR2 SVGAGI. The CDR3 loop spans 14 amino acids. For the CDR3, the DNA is TGTGCCACCCAACCCGGGACAGAGAACACTGAAGCTTTCTTT. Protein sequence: CATQPGTENTEAFF.

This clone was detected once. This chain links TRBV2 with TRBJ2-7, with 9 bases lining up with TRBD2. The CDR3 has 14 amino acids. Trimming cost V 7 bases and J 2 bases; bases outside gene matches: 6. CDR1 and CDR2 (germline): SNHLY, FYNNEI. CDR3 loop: CASKALAGPYEQYF. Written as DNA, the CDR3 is TGTGCCAGCAAGGCACTAGCGGGTCCCTACGAGCAGTACTTC.

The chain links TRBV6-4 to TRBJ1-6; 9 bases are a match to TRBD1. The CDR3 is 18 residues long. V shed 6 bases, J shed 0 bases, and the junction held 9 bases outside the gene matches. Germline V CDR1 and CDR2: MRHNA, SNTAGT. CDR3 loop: CASRATGGGFSYNSPLHF. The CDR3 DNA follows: TGTGCCAGCAGAGCCACAGGGGGCGGCTTCTCCTATAATTCACCCCTCCACTTT.

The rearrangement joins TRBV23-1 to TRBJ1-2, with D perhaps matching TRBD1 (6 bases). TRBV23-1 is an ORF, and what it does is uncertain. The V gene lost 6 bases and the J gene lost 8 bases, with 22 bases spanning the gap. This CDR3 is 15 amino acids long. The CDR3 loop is CASSRLGGGPGGYTF. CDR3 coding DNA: TGCGCCAGCAGCCGTCTCGGGGGGGGCCCGGGGGGCTACACCTTC.

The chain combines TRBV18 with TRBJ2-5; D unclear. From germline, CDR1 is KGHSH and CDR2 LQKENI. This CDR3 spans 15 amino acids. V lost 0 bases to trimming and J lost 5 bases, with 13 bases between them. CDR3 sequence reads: CASSPPKAPGETQYF. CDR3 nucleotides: TGTGCCAGCTCACCACCGAAGGCCCCCGGGGAGACCCAGTACTTC. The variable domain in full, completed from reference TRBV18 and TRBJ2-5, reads NAGVMQNPRHLVRRRGQEARLRCSPMKGHSHVYWYRQLPEEGLKFMVYLQKENIIDESGMPKERFSAEFPKEGPSILRIQQVVRGDSAAYFCASSPPKAPGETQYFGPGTRLLVL.

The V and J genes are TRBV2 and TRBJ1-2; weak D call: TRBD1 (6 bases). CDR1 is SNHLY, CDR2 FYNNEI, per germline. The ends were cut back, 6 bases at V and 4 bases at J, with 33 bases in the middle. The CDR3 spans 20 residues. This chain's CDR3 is CASSQQYHNQGPRGSYGYTF. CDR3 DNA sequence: TGTGCCAGCAGCCAACAATACCATAACCAGGGTCCCAGGGGCAGCTATGGCTACACCTTC.

The CDR3 DNA follows: TGTGCTAGTGGGGGACAGGGGACAGCAGATACGCAGTATTTT. It encodes CASGGQGTADTQYF. The chain has TRBV12-5 and TRBJ2-3; the match to TRBD1 covers 10 bases. V dropped 6 bases and J dropped 4; count of bases not matched to a gene: 4. CDR3 length: 14 amino acids. Germline V gene lookup returns CDR1 LGHNT and CDR2 FRNRAP.

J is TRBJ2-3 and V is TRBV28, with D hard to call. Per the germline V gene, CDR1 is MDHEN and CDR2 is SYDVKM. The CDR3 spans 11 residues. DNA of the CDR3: TGTGCGTGGTCAGCGACAGATACGCAGTATTTT. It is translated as CAWSATDTQYF.

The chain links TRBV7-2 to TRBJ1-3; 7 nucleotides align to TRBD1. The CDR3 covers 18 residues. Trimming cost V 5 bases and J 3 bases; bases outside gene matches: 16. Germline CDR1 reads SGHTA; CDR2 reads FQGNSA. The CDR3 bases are TGTGCCAGCAGCGCTCGCGGGGACAGCGTTACCTATGGAAACACCATATATTTT. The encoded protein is CASSARGDSVTYGNTIYF.

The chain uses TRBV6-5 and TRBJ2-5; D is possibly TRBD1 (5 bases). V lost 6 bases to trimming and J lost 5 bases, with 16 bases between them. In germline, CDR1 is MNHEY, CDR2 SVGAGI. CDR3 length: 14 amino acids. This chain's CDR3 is CASSRDLVYETQYF. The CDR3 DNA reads TGTGCCAGCAGCAGGGATCTGGTGTATGAGACCCAGTACTTC.

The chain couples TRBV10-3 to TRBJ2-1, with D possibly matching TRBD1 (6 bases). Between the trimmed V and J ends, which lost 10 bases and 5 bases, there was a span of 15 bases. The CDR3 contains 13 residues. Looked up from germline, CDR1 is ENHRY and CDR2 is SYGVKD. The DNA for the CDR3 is TGTGCCACCGAGGGACACAATAACAATGAGCAGTTCTTC. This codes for CATEGHNNNEQFF.

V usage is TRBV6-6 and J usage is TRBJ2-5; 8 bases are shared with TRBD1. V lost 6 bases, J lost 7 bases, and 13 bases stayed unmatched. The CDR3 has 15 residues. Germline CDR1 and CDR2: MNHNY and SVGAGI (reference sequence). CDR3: CASRSDRGSIGTQYF. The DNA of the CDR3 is TGTGCCAGCAGATCCGACAGGGGTTCGATCGGGACCCAGTACTTC.

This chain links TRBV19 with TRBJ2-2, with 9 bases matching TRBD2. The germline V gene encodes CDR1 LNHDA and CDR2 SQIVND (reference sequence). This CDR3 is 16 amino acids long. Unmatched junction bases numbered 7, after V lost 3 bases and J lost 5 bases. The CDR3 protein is CASSIGLAGRTGELFF. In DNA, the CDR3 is TGTGCCAGTAGTATTGGGCTAGCGGGAAGGACCGGGGAGCTGTTTTTT.

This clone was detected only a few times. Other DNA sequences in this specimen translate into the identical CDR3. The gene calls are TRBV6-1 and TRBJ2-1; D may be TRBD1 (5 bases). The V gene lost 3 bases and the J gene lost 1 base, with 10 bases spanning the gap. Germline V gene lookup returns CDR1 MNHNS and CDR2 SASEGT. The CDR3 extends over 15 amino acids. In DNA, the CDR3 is TGTGCCAGCAGTGAGGAAGGGGCGTCCTACAATGAGCAGTTCTTC. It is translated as CASSEEGASYNEQFF.

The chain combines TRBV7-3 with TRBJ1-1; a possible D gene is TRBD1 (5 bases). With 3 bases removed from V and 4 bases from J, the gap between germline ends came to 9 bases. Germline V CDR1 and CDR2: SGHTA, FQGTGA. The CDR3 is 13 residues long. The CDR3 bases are TGTGCCAGCAGCTTGGGACTGGGCACTGAAGCTTTCTTT. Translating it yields CASSLGLGTEAFF.

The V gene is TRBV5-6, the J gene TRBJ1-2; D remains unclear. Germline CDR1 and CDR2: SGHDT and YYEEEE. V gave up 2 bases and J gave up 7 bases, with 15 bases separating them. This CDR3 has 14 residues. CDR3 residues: CASSLTVLTSGYTF. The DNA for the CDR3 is TGTGCCAGCAGCTTAACAGTTTTAACAAGTGGCTACACCTTC.

The CDR3 nucleotides are TGTGCCAGCAGCCAAAAAGGGGGCCCCGGACCTCTCGAGGCTTTCTTT. It is translated as CASSQKGGPGPLEAFF. The chain uses TRBV14 and TRBJ1-1; 7 bases fit TRBD1. CDR1 SGHDN and CDR2 FVKESK come from the germline V gene. The ends lost 2 bases at V and 11 bases at J; junction bases unmatched: 17. The CDR3 runs 16 residues. The variable domain in full, completed from reference TRBV14 and TRBJ1-1, reads EAGVTQFPSHSVIEKGQTVTLRCDPISGHDNLYWYRRVMGKEIKFLLHFVKESKQDESGMPNNRFLAERTGGTYSTLKVQPAELEDSGVYFCASSQKGGPGPLEAFFGQGTRLTVV.

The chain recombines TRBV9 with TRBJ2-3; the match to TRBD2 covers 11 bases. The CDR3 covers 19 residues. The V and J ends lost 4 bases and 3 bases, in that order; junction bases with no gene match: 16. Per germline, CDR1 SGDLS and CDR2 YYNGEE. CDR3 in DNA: TGTGCCAGCAGCCCCCATGGTAGCGGGAGGGCGAGATATACAGATACGCAGTATTTT. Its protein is CASSPHGSGRARYTDTQYF.

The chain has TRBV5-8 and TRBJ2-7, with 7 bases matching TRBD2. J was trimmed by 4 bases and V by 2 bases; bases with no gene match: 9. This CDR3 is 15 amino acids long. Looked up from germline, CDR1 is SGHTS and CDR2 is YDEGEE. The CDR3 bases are TGTGCCAGCAGCTTTTCGCCCGGGAGGCCGTACGAGCAGTACTTC. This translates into CASSFSPGRPYEQYF.

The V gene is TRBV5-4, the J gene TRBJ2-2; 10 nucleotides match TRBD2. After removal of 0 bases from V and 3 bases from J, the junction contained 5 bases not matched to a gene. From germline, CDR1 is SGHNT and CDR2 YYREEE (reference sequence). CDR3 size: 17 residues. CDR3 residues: CASSLAGTSAHTGELFF. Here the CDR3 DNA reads TGTGCCAGCAGCTTGGCCGGGACTAGCGCCCACACCGGGGAGCTGTTTTTT.

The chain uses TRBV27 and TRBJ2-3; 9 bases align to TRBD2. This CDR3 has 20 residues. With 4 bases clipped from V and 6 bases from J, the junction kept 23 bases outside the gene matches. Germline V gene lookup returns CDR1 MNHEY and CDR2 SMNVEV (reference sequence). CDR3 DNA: TGTGCCAGCAGTTCCGGGACTCCAGGTTTCGGGACTAGCCGGGAGGATACGCAGTATTTT. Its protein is CASSSGTPGFGTSREDTQYF.